The sequence of this T cell receptor beta chain was determined in a study of T cell changes during pregnancy in multiple sclerosis. The method was immunoSEQ multiplex PCR; TCRdb's version includes in-frame clones alone and lacks a portion of them. The data hold about 36,000 clones, with around 89% observed a single time. Germline lookup yields CDR1 SGHRS and CDR2 YFSETQ. This CDR3 is 14 amino acids long. The V end lost 2 bases, the J end lost 2 bases, and 7 bases lay between the germline ends. J is TRBJ2-2 and V is TRBV5-1, with D perhaps matching TRBD1 (5 bases). Sample: CD4+ T cells from peripheral blood mononuclear cells, taken in the first trimester of pregnancy. The receptor was isolated from a female donor with multiple sclerosis, enrolled in a pregnancy study. Here the CDR3 DNA reads TGCGCCAGCAGCTTACAGGAAAACACCGGGGAGCTGTTTTTT. Its protein is CASSLQENTGELFF.